The present T cell receptor beta chain was sequenced within a study of control samples from healthy donors and cancer patients. TCRdb keeps only in-frame clones here, not all; method: immunoSEQ multiplex PCR. The sample has approximately 97,000 clones; almost 90% are singletons. This CDR3 spans 14 amino acids. CDR1 is SGHRS, CDR2 YFSETQ, per germline. Between the trimmed V and J ends, which lost 3 bases and 2 bases, there was a span of 12 bases. This clone showed up just once. The receptor was isolated from a man aged 25-45 years in good health. This sequence joins TRBV5-1 and TRBJ2-7; possibly TRBD1 for D (6 bases). Sequenced: blood. The CDR3 region is CASSSGQQPYEQYF. The CDR3 region has the DNA TGCGCCAGCAGCTCTGGACAGCAACCCTACGAGCAGTACTTC.